What follows are 14 T cell receptor beta chains derived from one specimen sequenced in a study of T cell responses to AZD1222 COVID-19 vaccine. The table came from immunoSEQ multiplex PCR; TCRdb's copy has only in-frame clones and leaves some out. The sample carries about 150,000 clones, 90% to 95% recorded once. Here the sequenced sample was peripheral blood, taken 28 days after the second AZD1222 dose. These receptors were obtained from an adult who received the AZD1222 COVID-19 vaccine.

This chain links TRBV7-8 with TRBJ1-2; D not certain. This CDR3 region has 15 residues. V was clipped by 2 bases and J by 3 bases, with 13 bases between them. From germline, CDR1 is SGHVS and CDR2 FQNEAQ. CDR3 DNA sequence: TGTGCCAGCAGCTTAATCGTAGACACTTACTATGGCTACACCTTC. Protein product: CASSLIVDTYYGYTF.

The J gene is TRBJ1-6, the V gene TRBV9; D unclear. This CDR3 comprises 13 residues. Trimming pared 2 bases from V and 7 bases from J, leaving 7 bases between. Germline lookup yields CDR1 SGDLS and CDR2 YYNGEE. The DNA for the CDR3 is TGTGCCAGCAGCGTGGGAGTGAATTCACCCCTCCACTTT. Its protein is CASSVGVNSPLHF.

V usage is TRBV7-2 and J usage is TRBJ2-2; maybe TRBD1 (5 bases). Germline V CDR1 and CDR2: SGHTA, FQGNSA. The CDR3 contains 18 residues. The germline V and J ends were trimmed by 3 bases and 5 bases, with 22 bases remaining between them. The CDR3 region has the DNA TGTGCCAGCAGCTTTGAACATCCGGACATTTGGGGAACCGGGGAGCTGTTTTTT. This sequence encodes CASSFEHPDIWGTGELFF.

The rearrangement links TRBV5-4 to TRBJ2-3; no clear D gene. The germline gives CDR1 SGHNT, CDR2 YYREEE (reference sequence). V was shortened by 3 bases and J by 1 base, with 12 bases between the two germline ends. The CDR3 is made up of 15 amino acids. The CDR3 spells CASSWGTRRTDTQYF. Here the CDR3 DNA reads TGTGCCAGCAGCTGGGGTACCCGGCGCACAGATACGCAGTATTTT.

J is TRBJ1-1 and V is TRBV29-1; D not certain. The germline V gene has CDR1 SQVTM and CDR2 ANQGSEA. The CDR3 is made up of 14 amino acids. Trimming removed 6 bases from V and 3 bases from J, with 17 bases in between. CDR3 protein: CSVYTRVSDTEAFF. DNA of the CDR3: TGCAGCGTCTACACCCGGGTGTCCGACACTGAAGCTTTCTTT.

V usage is TRBV6-5 and J usage is TRBJ1-1; D might be TRBD1 (5 bases). The CDR3 runs to 12 residues. Germline V gene data show CDR1 as MNHEY and CDR2 as SVGAGI. Trimming took 7 bases from V and 4 from J, leaving 10 bases between them. The DNA for the CDR3 is TGTGCCAGCACCCCGGGGCTCACTGAAGCTTTCTTT. Amino acids: CASTPGLTEAFF.

V usage is TRBV1 and J usage is TRBJ2-1; the listed D gene, TRBD2, was not tested against the DNA. TRBV1 is a pseudogene segment. The CDR3 runs to 8 residues. The CDR3 protein is CTWREQFF. CDR3 DNA: TGCACCTGGCGGGAGCAGTTCTTC.

This clone was found once. V usage is TRBV7-2 and J usage is TRBJ1-1; D is possibly TRBD1 (6 bases). Germline V gene data show CDR1 as SGHTA and CDR2 as FQGNSA. There are 12 residues in the CDR3. With 7 bases removed from V and 4 bases from J, the gap between germline ends came to 10 bases. The CDR3 here is CASIEQGTEAFF. The CDR3 region has the DNA TGTGCCAGCATCGAACAGGGCACTGAAGCTTTCTTT.

J is TRBJ2-2 and V is TRBV5-6; 12 bases line up with TRBD2. The CDR3 has 16 amino acids. The germline gives CDR1 SGHDT, CDR2 YYEEEE. The junction had 5 bases not matched to a gene; V was cut back by 5 bases and J by 3 bases. The CDR3 nucleotides read TGTGCCAGCAGGGAAGGGACTAGCGGGTACACCGGGGAGCTGTTTTTT. This gives the protein CASREGTSGYTGELFF.

This clone was recorded once. The chain has TRBV25-1 and TRBJ2-5, with D uncertain. Trimming removed 4 bases at V and 5 bases at J, with 23 bases between. The CDR3 consists of 17 residues. Germline CDR1 reads MGHDK; CDR2 reads SYGVNS. CDR3 amino acids: CASSVPIPRSLVETQYF. CDR3 in DNA: TGTGCCAGCAGTGTCCCGATACCCCGGAGCCTGGTCGAGACCCAGTACTTC. Together with reference TRBV25-1 and TRBJ2-5, the CDR3 gives the full variable domain: EADIYQTPRYLVIGTGKKITLECSQTMGHDKMYWYQQDPGMELHLIHYSYGVNSTEKGDLSSESTVSRIRTEHFPLTLESARPSHTSQYLCASSVPIPRSLVETQYFGPGTRLLVL.

The chain couples TRBV5-6 to TRBJ1-2; D is possibly TRBD1 (6 bases). CDR3 length: 16 amino acids. V was pared by 0 bases and J by 2 bases, with 14 bases between. CDR1 is SGHDT, CDR2 YYEEEE, per germline. CDR3 sequence: CASSLGGDMGNYGYTF. Here the CDR3 DNA reads TGTGCCAGCAGCTTGGGCGGGGACATGGGGAACTATGGCTACACCTTC.

The chain joins TRBV19 to TRBJ1-1, with TRBD1 identical over 8 bases. CDR1 and CDR2 (germline): LNHDA, SQIVND (reference sequence). The CDR3 length is 15 residues. The V and J ends lost 4 bases and 5 bases, in that order; junction bases with no gene match: 9. This CDR3 is CASSSAGGLVTEAFF. In DNA form, the CDR3 reads TGTGCCAGTAGTAGCGCAGGGGGCCTTGTAACTGAAGCTTTCTTT.

The genes are TRBV5-6 and TRBJ1-5; a possible D gene is TRBD1 (5 bases). Germline assignment: CDR1 SGHDT and CDR2 YYEEEE. This CDR3 has 13 residues. V was shortened by 3 bases and J by 4 bases, with 8 bases between the two germline ends. CDR3 nucleotide sequence: TGTGCCAGCAGCTGGGACCCGAATCAGCCCCAGCATTTT. Its protein is CASSWDPNQPQHF.

This chain uses TRBV19 with TRBJ1-1; D unresolved. The germline gives CDR1 LNHDA, CDR2 SQIVND (reference sequence). CDR3 length: 11 amino acids. V lost 7 bases, J lost 5 bases, and 8 bases lay in between. CDR3 residues: CASKTVTEAFF. For the CDR3, the DNA is TGTGCCAGTAAAACCGTGACTGAAGCTTTCTTT.